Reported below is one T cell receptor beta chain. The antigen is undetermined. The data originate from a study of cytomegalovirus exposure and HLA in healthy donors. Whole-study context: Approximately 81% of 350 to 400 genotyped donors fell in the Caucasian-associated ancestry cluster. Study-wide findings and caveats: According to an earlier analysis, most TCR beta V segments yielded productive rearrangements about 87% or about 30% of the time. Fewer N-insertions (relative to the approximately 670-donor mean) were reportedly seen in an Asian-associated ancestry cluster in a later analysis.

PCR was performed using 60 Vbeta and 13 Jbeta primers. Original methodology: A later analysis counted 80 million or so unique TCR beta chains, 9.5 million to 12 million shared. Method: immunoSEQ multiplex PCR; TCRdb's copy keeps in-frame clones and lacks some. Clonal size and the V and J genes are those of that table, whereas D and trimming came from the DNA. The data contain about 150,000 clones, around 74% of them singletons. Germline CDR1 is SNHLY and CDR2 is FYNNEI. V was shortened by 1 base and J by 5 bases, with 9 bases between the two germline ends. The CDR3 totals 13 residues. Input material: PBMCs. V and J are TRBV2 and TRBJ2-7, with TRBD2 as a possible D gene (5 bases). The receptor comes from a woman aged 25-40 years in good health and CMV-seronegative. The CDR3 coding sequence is TGTGCCAGCAGTGAAGAGGCGGGCCACGAGCAGTACTTC. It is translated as CASSEEAGHEQYF. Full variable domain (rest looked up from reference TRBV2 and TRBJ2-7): EPEVTQTPSHQVTQMGQEVILRCVPISNHLYFYWYRQILGQKVEFLVSFYNNEISEKSEIFDDQFSVERPDGSNFTLKIRSTKLEDSAMYFCASSEEAGHEQYFGPGTRLTVT.